Shown below are 13 T cell receptor beta chains from a single sample sequenced in a study of neoadjuvant anti-PD-1 for oral cavity cancer. Using immunoSEQ multiplex PCR, the repertoire was profiled, and TCRdb retains in-frame clones only, with some absent. The sample contains 30,000 to 35,000 clones, 85% to 90% of which appear only once. Sequenced here: PBMCs, sampled before nivolumab (anti-PD-1) treatment. These TCRs come from a person aged 35 to 85 with oral cavity squamous cell carcinoma.

The chain joins TRBV7-8 to TRBJ1-1; D not certain. V gave up 0 bases and J gave up 7 bases, with 9 bases separating them. The CDR3 covers 13 residues. Germline-derived CDR1 and CDR2 are SGHVS and FQNEAQ. Here the CDR3 reads CASSLAPRFEAFF. CDR3 DNA: TGTGCCAGCAGCTTAGCGCCCCGATTTGAAGCTTTCTTT.

V usage is TRBV7-9 and J usage is TRBJ2-5; 8 positions agree with TRBD1. The CDR3 is 16 amino acids. With 5 bases clipped from V and 3 bases from J, the junction kept 11 bases outside the gene matches. CDR1 and CDR2 from the germline V gene are SEHNR and FQNEAQ (reference sequence). In DNA form, the CDR3 reads TGTGCCAGCAGCCGACGTCAGGGGGCGGTGGAAGAGACCCAGTACTTC. Its translation is CASSRRQGAVEETQYF.

The V call is TRBV9, the J call TRBJ2-3; D assignment may be TRBD1 or TRBD2 (6 bases each). V lost 0 bases and J lost 1, with 15 bases in between. The CDR3 consists of 17 residues. CDR1 SGDLS and CDR2 YYNGEE come from the germline V gene. The CDR3 region is CASSVGVEGGRTDTQYF. The CDR3 DNA reads TGTGCCAGCAGCGTAGGGGTAGAGGGGGGACGCACAGATACGCAGTATTTT.

The rearrangement links TRBV9 to TRBJ1-5, with 7 bases fitting TRBD1. The germline V gene has CDR1 SGDLS and CDR2 YYNGEE. This CDR3 region has 16 residues. The trim removed 0 bases at V and 3 bases at J, leaving 6 bases unmatched. The CDR3 here is CASSVGGGGPNQPQHF. CDR3 DNA: TGTGCCAGCAGCGTAGGGGGAGGGGGCCCCAATCAGCCCCAGCATTTT.

This clone is labeled as medium-sized (0.01 to 0.1%). The chain combines TRBV7-9 with TRBJ1-1; TRBD1 might be the D (5 bases). V was cut by 1 base and J by 1 base, with 13 bases left in between. The CDR3 loop spans 16 amino acids. Germline CDR1 SEHNR, CDR2 FQNEAQ (reference sequence). This CDR3 reads CASSLEGRGANTEAFF. CDR3 nucleotide sequence: TGTGCCAGCAGCTTAGAGGGACGGGGCGCGAACACTGAAGCTTTCTTT. Supplemented by reference TRBV7-9 and TRBJ1-1, the full variable domain reads DTGVSQNPRHKITKRGQNVTFRCDPISEHNRLYWYRQTLGQGPEFLTYFQNEAQLEKSRLLSDRFSAERPKGSFSTLEIQRTEQGDSAMYLCASSLEGRGANTEAFFGQGTRLTVV.

This clone was observed once. The V call is TRBV13, the J call TRBJ1-1, with no clear D. The ends were cut back, 1 base at V and 11 bases at J, with 11 bases in the middle. From germline, CDR1 is PRHDT and CDR2 FYEKMQ (reference sequence). The CDR3 sequence is 12 residues long. CDR3 nucleotides: TGTGCCAGCAGCTTAGCGGGGAGCAGGGCTTTCTTT. Its protein is CASSLAGSRAFF.

This clone ranks as medium-sized (0.01 to 0.1%). The rearrangement uses TRBV6-5 and TRBJ1-1; 8 nucleotides agree with TRBD1. There are 15 residues in the CDR3. Per the germline V gene, CDR1 is MNHEY and CDR2 is SVGAGI. Trimming at V came to 0 bases and at J to 5 bases, leaving 5 bases not matched to a gene. The CDR3 nucleotides read TGTGCCAGCAGTTACTCGTGGACAGGGTTTACTGAAGCTTTCTTT. It translates to CASSYSWTGFTEAFF.

The gene calls are TRBV2 and TRBJ1-4, with D possibly being TRBD1 (5 bases). The germline V gene encodes CDR1 SNHLY and CDR2 FYNNEI. Trimming took off 2 bases at V and 8 bases at J, with 15 bases between the two ends. This CDR3 region has 15 residues. CDR3: CASSEWKGPGEKLFF. Here the CDR3 DNA reads TGTGCCAGCAGTGAATGGAAGGGGCCGGGAGAAAAACTGTTTTTT.

This clone was detected only a few times. The chain carries TRBV7-8 and TRBJ2-1; 8 bases fit TRBD1. V trimming: 5 bases; J trimming: 3 bases; junction bases outside the gene matches: 12. The CDR3 runs to 17 residues. Per the germline V gene, CDR1 is SGHVS and CDR2 is FQNEAQ. Here the CDR3 reads CASSQMRTGLYYNEQFF. The CDR3 bases are TGTGCCAGCAGCCAAATGCGGACAGGGCTTTACTACAATGAGCAGTTCTTC.

The V and J genes are TRBV14 and TRBJ1-4, with D perhaps TRBD1 (6 bases). The CDR3 extends over 15 amino acids. The germline CDR1 and CDR2 sequences are SGHDN and FVKESK. With 4 bases removed from V and 11 bases from J, the gap between germline ends came to 20 bases. CDR3: CASSPLGNRDGKLFF. CDR3 in DNA: TGTGCCAGCAGCCCCCTCGGGAACAGGGATGGGAAACTGTTTTTT.

This chain joins TRBV7-2 and TRBJ2-3; 10 bases line up with TRBD2. This CDR3 is 16 amino acids long. After removal of 6 bases from V and 4 bases from J, the junction contained 10 bases not matched to a gene. CDR1 and CDR2 from the germline V gene are SGHTA and FQGNSA. CDR3 residues: CASSPLAGVRADTQYF. The DNA for the CDR3 is TGTGCCAGCAGTCCTCTAGCGGGGGTCCGCGCAGATACGCAGTATTTT.

In DNA form, the CDR3 reads TGTGCCAGCAGTTACCGACAGGGGAGGGTAGAGACCCAGTACTTC. Translation: CASSYRQGRVETQYF. V gene TRBV5-6 combines with J gene TRBJ2-5, with a tentative D call TRBD1 (8 bases). V was cut by 5 bases and J by 4 bases, with 18 bases left in between. There are 15 residues in the CDR3. The germline V gene has CDR1 SGHDT and CDR2 YYEEEE.

To note about this clone: The identical CDR3 is also encoded by other nucleotide sequences in the sample. J is TRBJ1-1 and V is TRBV7-8, with TRBD1 matching over 7 bases. CDR1 and CDR2 (germline): SGHVS, FQNEAQ. The V and J ends lost 0 bases and 5 bases, in that order; junction bases with no gene match: 6. This CDR3 spans 15 amino acids. CDR3: CASSLARQGGTEAFF. The CDR3 region has the DNA TGTGCCAGCAGCTTAGCCCGACAGGGTGGGACTGAAGCTTTCTTT.